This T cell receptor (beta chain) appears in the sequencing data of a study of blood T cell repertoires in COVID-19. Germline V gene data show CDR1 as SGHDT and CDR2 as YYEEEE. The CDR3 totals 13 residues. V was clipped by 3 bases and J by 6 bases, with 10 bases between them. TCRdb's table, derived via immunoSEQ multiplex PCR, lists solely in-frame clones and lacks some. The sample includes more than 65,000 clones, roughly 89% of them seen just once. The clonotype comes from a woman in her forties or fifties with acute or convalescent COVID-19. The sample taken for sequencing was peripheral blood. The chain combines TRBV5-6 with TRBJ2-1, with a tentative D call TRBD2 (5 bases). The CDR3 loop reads CASSSRTLNEQFF. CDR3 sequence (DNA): TGTGCCAGCAGCTCCCGGACTCTCAATGAGCAGTTCTTC. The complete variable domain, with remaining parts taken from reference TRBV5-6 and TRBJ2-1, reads DAGVTQSPTHLIKTRGQQVTLRCSPKSGHDTVSWYQQALGQGPQFIFQYYEEEERQRGNFPDRFSGHQFPNYSSELNVNALLLGDSALYLCASSSRTLNEQFFGPGTRLTVL.